Sequencing of this T cell receptor beta chain was carried out in a study of monozygotic twins with inflammatory bowel disease (dated by TCRdb to the late 2010s). A note on the overall study: The full study comprised 28 monozygotic twin pairs: nine German pairs (four IBD-concordant, five IBD-discordant) and 19 IBD-discordant Danish pairs. The search for disease-associated traits relied mainly on comparing IBD patients with their genetically identical healthy co-twins within discordant pairs. Each individual had, on average, about 151 000 unique TCRalpha sequences and 181 000 unique TCRbeta sequences available for analysis.

About this clonotype: Its antigen is not yet known.

Library preparation was by 5' RACE. Preparation of each TCR library used 3,000 to 4,000 ng of total RNA. For each sample, cDNA synthesis with SMARTScribe reverse transcriptase was split into eight separate reactions. During cDNA synthesis, unique molecular identifiers containing a 6-nucleotide sample barcode were introduced by template switching. TCRalpha and TCRbeta cDNA was amplified in two nested PCRs of about 16 and 10 cycles, and bead purification was carried out after each PCR. Before amplification, the cDNA was treated with uracil DNA-glycosylase and purified using the QIAquick PCR purification kit. The second PCR added Illumina TruSeq-compatible adapters along with sample-specific barcodes. TapeStation and Qubit were used to check library quality and concentration, and 5 ng of each library went into the pool. Sequencing of the pooled libraries was done on an Illumina HiSeq2500 single-index Rapid Run using custom sequencing primers and 2 x 100 bp reads. Per the authors' processing: MiGEC version 1.2.6 was used for UMI-based consensus assembly to correct PCR and sequencing errors. MiXCR version 2.1.1 handled V(D)J alignment, clonotype assembly and CDR3 extraction. Normalisation of gene usage, clonotype sharing and MAIT/NKT TCR abundance was achieved by analysing the top 1000, 10 000 and 20 000 clonotypes per sample. Diversity was computed as the inverse Simpson index with the vegan R package after downsampling to 27 000 UMIs. Paired Mann-Whitney U tests were applied to discordant twin pairs, and Benjamini-Hochberg correction was used for multiple testing. TCRdb reprocessed the reads; each CDR3 protein sequence makes one entry, and DNA is unavailable. The V and J calls follow TCRdb's processing rather than the paper's. The sample's records list about 130,000 distinct CDR3 sequences. Clones ranked in the top ten supply 0.95% to 1.5% of the sample.

The CDR3 covers 17 residues, taking in both the cysteine and the phenylalanine. There is no recorded DNA. Findings and caveats that apply to the study as a whole: Compared with healthy twins, IBD patients had fewer clonotypes in common with other individuals, a difference most pronounced in patients showing signs of disease activity. No single strong signal or clonotype linked to IBD turned up in the results, so the idea that one exists was not supported. Measured by the inverse Simpson index, TCRbeta repertoire diversity was lower in IBD patients than in their healthy co-twins. Because patients were on differing immunosuppressive treatments, the repertoires may have picked up extra background noise and inter-individual variability. Repertoire similarity did not differ between concordant and discordant twins, which could be due to limited statistical power. The analysis was unable to tell different T cell subtypes apart.

From each donor, a roughly 2.5 ml peripheral blood sample was collected into PAXgene tubes and stored at -80 degrees C. Total RNA was isolated from whole blood with the PAXgene blood miRNA kit on an automated QIAcube, without T cell sorting. Peripheral blood from monozygotic twin pairs, either concordant or discordant for inflammatory bowel disease, underwent deep TCRalpha and TCRbeta repertoire profiling that used unique molecular barcoding. For every twin pair, smoking habits were documented, and each individual was categorised as a current, former or never smoker. This receptor was obtained from a human donor with ulcerative colitis or Crohn's disease, or a healthy co-twin of an affected twin (not recorded which). The specimen sequenced was blood. The receptor chain draws on TRBV21-1 and TRBJ2-7; as DNA is missing, the TRBD2 call by TCRdb cannot be tested. TRBV21-1 is flagged as a pseudogene. Here the CDR3 is given as CASSTKLARTNWYEQYF.